These 8 T cell receptor beta chains share one sample of origin, sequenced in a study of blood T cell repertoires in COVID-19. Data came from immunoSEQ multiplex PCR; TCRdb stores just in-frame clones and leaves some out. The sample includes around 140,000 clones, about 80% of them seen just once. The specimen was PBMCs or T cells enriched from blood (not recorded which). Receptors were obtained from a woman between 45 and 65 years old who had recovered from COVID-19.

The genes are TRBV3-1 (or the pseudogene TRBV3-2) and TRBJ1-1; tentative D call: TRBD1 (5 bases). The CDR3 length is 15 residues. Germline V gene data show CDR1 as LGHDT and CDR2 as YNNKEL (reference sequence). Trimming stripped 8 bases from V and 7 bases from J, with 23 bases between. The CDR3 coding sequence is TGTGCCAGCTCCCAGGGCGGGGTTTCCCCCATTGAAGCTTTCTTT. Amino acids: CASSQGGVSPIEAFF.

The rearrangement joins TRBV18 to TRBJ1-6, with a weak D call TRBD1 (6 bases). This CDR3 has 14 residues. Germline V gene data show CDR1 as KGHSH and CDR2 as LQKENI. V lost 7 bases and J 10 bases, leaving 17 bases between the germline ends. This chain's CDR3 is CASLTGSSGSPLHF. CDR3 bases: TGTGCCAGCTTAACAGGGAGTTCCGGGTCACCCCTCCACTTT. Full variable domain (remainder filled in from reference TRBV18 and TRBJ1-6): NAGVMQNPRHLVRRRGQEARLRCSPMKGHSHVYWYRQLPEEGLKFMVYLQKENIIDESGMPKERFSAEFPKEGPSILRIQQVVRGDSAAYFCASLTGSSGSPLHFGNGTRLTVT.

The chain recombines TRBV5-5 with TRBJ2-7, with 8 positions matching TRBD1. The CDR3 sequence is 16 residues long. Germline lookup yields CDR1 SGHKS and CDR2 YYEKEE (reference sequence). V trimming: 4 bases; J trimming: 1 base; junction bases outside the gene matches: 10. Written as DNA, the CDR3 is TGTGCCAGCAGCCCGGTGGGGACAGGACGTTCCTACGAGCAGTACTTC. Translated: CASSPVGTGRSYEQYF.

Here the CDR3 DNA reads TGTGCCAGCAGCCCCGGGGGGGAGGGAAGTAGGTTTGGCTACACCTTC. Translating gives CASSPGGEGSRFGYTF. This sequence joins TRBV28 and TRBJ1-2, with D perhaps matching TRBD1 (5 bases). The CDR3 has 16 amino acids. V was trimmed by 6 bases and J by 7 bases, leaving 24 bases between them. Per the germline V gene, CDR1 is MDHEN and CDR2 is SYDVKM.

The gene calls are TRBV3-1 (or the pseudogene TRBV3-2) and TRBJ1-6; D perhaps matches TRBD1 (6 bases). Between the trimmed V and J ends, which lost 4 bases and 5 bases, there was a span of 9 bases. The CDR3 contains 14 residues. Germline CDR1 and CDR2: LGHDT and YNNKEL (reference sequence). The CDR3 DNA reads TGTGCCAGCAGCCCCGGACAGAATAATTCACCCCTCCACTTT. This encodes CASSPGQNNSPLHF.

This clone occurred a few times. The CDR3, as DNA: TGTGCCAGCAGCTTAGGTCAGGGTTCGACTTCACCCCTCCACTTT. Translation gives CASSLGQGSTSPLHF. J is TRBJ1-6 and V is TRBV7-8, with D maybe TRBD1 (5 bases). The CDR3 consists of 15 residues. Between the trimmed V and J ends, which lost 1 base and 9 bases, there was a span of 13 bases. Germline CDR1 reads SGHVS; CDR2 reads FQNEAQ. The variable domain in full, with the rest retrieved from reference TRBV7-8 and TRBJ1-6, is GAGVSQSPRYKVAKRGQDVALRCDPISGHVSLFWYQQALGQGPEFLTYFQNEAQLDKSGLPSDRFFAERPEGSVSTLKIQRTQQEDSAVYLCASSLGQGSTSPLHFGNGTRLTVT.

The chain carries TRBV6-4 and TRBJ1-2; D uncertain. The CDR3 spans 17 residues. V was shortened by 3 bases and J by 2 bases, with 19 bases between the two germline ends. CDR1 is MRHNA, CDR2 SNTAGT, per germline. CDR3 residues: CASSERGRIIKNYGYTF. The CDR3 DNA follows: TGTGCCAGCAGTGAACGGGGTCGAATAATAAAGAACTATGGCTACACCTTC.

This clone has only one observation. The rearrangement uses TRBV29-1 and TRBJ1-4, with D perhaps matching TRBD1 (5 bases). Per germline, CDR1 SQVTM and CDR2 ANQGSEA. The V and J ends lost 6 bases and 2 bases respectively, with 13 bases between them. The CDR3 length is 14 residues. The CDR3 loop reads CSVGKDSTNEKLFF. In DNA form, the CDR3 reads TGCAGCGTGGGGAAAGACAGCACTAATGAAAAACTGTTTTTT.